Listed here are 9 T cell receptor beta chains from one sample, sequenced in a study of T-cell reconstitution after alpha-beta-depleted transplantation in children. The TCRbeta library was prepared with unique molecular identifiers. TCRdb re-called the PCR reads with MiXCR, one entry per CDR3 protein. In the table there are 230,000 or so distinct CDR3 sequences, roughly a tenth of which are singletons. The sequencing here drew on PBMCs from the stem cell graft donor, taken from the stem cell graft. The receptors were sampled from a human donor who donated a stem cell graft to a child with SCID.

This clonotype was seen ten or more times. This chain connects TRBV7-3 to TRBJ1-1; D is unresolved. Per germline, CDR1 SGHTA and CDR2 FQGTGA. Trimming shortened V by 1 base and J by 1 base, and 7 bases separated the two germline ends. CDR3 length: 14 amino acids. The CDR3, as DNA: TGTGCCAGCAGCTTAAAGCCCGGGAACACTGAAGCTTTCTTT. The encoded protein is CASSLKPGNTEAFF.

This clonotype was picked up many times. This chain joins TRBV6-5 and TRBJ1-5; D remains unclear. The V and J ends lost 0 bases and 6 bases respectively, with 6 bases between them. This CDR3 has 13 amino acids. The germline V gene encodes CDR1 MNHEY and CDR2 SVGAGI. The CDR3 DNA is TGTGCCAGCAGTTACTCGAGGAGTCAGCCCCAGCATTTT. Residues: CASSYSRSQPQHF.

This clonotype was recorded at least ten times. The chain couples TRBV12-3 or TRBV12-4 to TRBJ1-6; 7 nucleotides match TRBD1. The CDR3 runs 15 residues. V was clipped by 4 bases and J by 10 bases; unmatched bases: 10. The chain's CDR3 is CASSSSGTVNSPLHF. The CDR3 DNA reads TGTGCCAGCAGTTCAAGTGGGACAGTCAACTCACCCCTCCACTTT.

This clonotype was seen many times. The chain uses TRBV20-1 and TRBJ2-7, with 9 bases that match TRBD1. The junction had 3 bases not matched to a gene; V was cut back by 3 bases and J by 6 bases. Germline-derived CDR1 and CDR2 are DFQATT and SNEGSKA (reference sequence). CDR3 length: 12 residues. The CDR3 DNA is TGCAGTGCTAGGGGACAGGGAGGCGAGCAGTACTTC. This codes for CSARGQGGEQYF.

This clonotype was recorded many times. The V and J genes are TRBV25-1 and TRBJ1-1; no reliable D call. The CDR3 runs 13 residues. Germline CDR1 and CDR2: MGHDK and SYGVNS. The germline V and J ends were trimmed by 6 bases and 4 bases, with 12 bases remaining between them. The CDR3 DNA reads TGTGCCAGCAGATCACGACGGGGCACTGAAGCTTTCTTT. It translates to CASRSRRGTEAFF.

This clonotype was found many times. The V and J genes are TRBV6-5 and TRBJ2-2; D might be TRBD1 (5 bases). V dropped 7 bases and J dropped 7 bases, with 13 bases sitting between them. CDR1 and CDR2 (germline): MNHEY, SVGAGI. This CDR3 is built from 13 residues. In DNA form, the CDR3 reads TGTGCCAGCACGTTTTGGGGCAACGGGGAGCTGTTTTTT. The encoded protein is CASTFWGNGELFF.

This clonotype was counted between two and nine times. The V and J genes are TRBV18 and TRBJ1-1; D unclear. The germline V gene has CDR1 KGHSH and CDR2 LQKENI. V gave up 1 base and J gave up 3 bases, with 6 bases separating them. The CDR3 runs 13 residues. The CDR3 DNA reads TGTGCCAGCTCACCACGAGATGACACTGAAGCTTTCTTT. This encodes CASSPRDDTEAFF.

V usage is TRBV2 and J usage is TRBJ1-3, with no clear D. Trimming shortened V by 10 bases and J by 0 bases, and 28 bases separated the two germline ends. The CDR3 extends over 19 amino acids. The V gene's germline CDR1 is SNHLY and CDR2 FYNNEI. The CDR3 loop is CAICPNILSAMSSGNTIYF. The DNA of the CDR3 is TGTGCCATCTGTCCCAATATCCTTTCGGCCATGAGCTCTGGAAACACCATATATTTT.

This clonotype was counted ten times or more. V and J are TRBV20-1 and TRBJ2-5; TRBD2 aligns across 9 bases. The V segment lost 3 bases and the J segment 7 bases; nucleotides outside the gene matches: 6. Germline lookup yields CDR1 DFQATT and CDR2 SNEGSKA (reference sequence). The CDR3 is 13 residues long. The CDR3 protein is CSASPSGVRTQYF. As DNA, the CDR3 is TGCAGTGCTAGTCCTAGCGGGGTTCGGACCCAGTACTTC.